Below, one TCR beta chain is given with its context. This record belongs to a study of immune evolution from preneoplasia to lung adenocarcinoma. Measured with immunoSEQ multiplex PCR; TCRdb has only the in-frame clones, and not every one. The sample carries about 4,900 clones, about 78% recorded once. The TCR originated in a person aged 55-80 years with lung adenocarcinoma. Specimen: FFPE minimally invasive lung adenocarcinoma tissue.

The CDR3 DNA is TGTGCCAGCTCACCACCTGGACTAGCGGGCTACGAGCAGTACTTC. This translates into CASSPPGLAGYEQYF. The chain joins TRBV18 to TRBJ2-7, with 11 bases that match TRBD2. CDR1 and CDR2 from the germline V gene are KGHSH and LQKENI. This CDR3 is 15 amino acids long. J gave up 3 bases and V 0 bases, and 1 base lay outside the gene matches.